This T cell receptor beta chain was captured in a study of cytomegalovirus exposure and HLA in healthy donors. Overall study findings and caveats: The authors enumerated roughly 160 TCR beta chains as linked to cytomegalovirus.

The V gene's germline CDR1 is MGHRA and CDR2 YSYEKL. This CDR3 spans 15 amino acids. Trimming cost V 2 bases and J 1 base, with 9 bases left between them. PCR involved 60 Vbeta and 13 Jbeta primers. TCRdb's table, derived via immunoSEQ multiplex PCR, lists solely in-frame clones and lacks some. The sample carries 90,000 to 120,000 clones, over 70% recorded once. Turning to this clone: Its antigen remains unknown.

V gene TRBV4-1 combines with J gene TRBJ1-5, with D hard to call. This TCR was recovered from a man aged 30-40 years in good health and CMV-seronegative. The specimen was PBMCs. The CDR3: CASSQLSQSNQPQHF. CDR3 nucleotide sequence: TGCGCCAGCAGCCAATTATCACAGAGCAATCAGCCCCAGCATTTT.